The T cell receptor (beta chain) described here comes from a study of T-cell reconstitution after alpha-beta-depleted transplantation in children (dated by TCRdb to about 2016). Study-wide context: Using TCR repertoire profiling, the study followed T-cell immune reconstitution in a quantitative way in children after TCRalphabeta/CD19-depleted allogeneic hematopoietic cell transplantation.

Libraries came from PCR. Sequencing was performed on an Illumina HiSeq 2500. To normalize quantification of the TCRbeta repertoire, the TCR libraries were built with molecular barcoding that relied on unique molecular identifiers. TCRdb applied fastp at Q25 and MiXCR to the public reads, then kept only in-frame beta chains. Rows with a matching CDR3 protein are joined into one entry that keeps the most common DNA and genes. For this sample there are 330,000 or so distinct CDR3 sequences; 10% appear just once. Around 2.4% of the sample is held by the ten biggest clonotypes. This clonotype was recorded at least ten times. What this receptor recognizes is not known. No clone much larger than this one lies a single base away; base qualities are absent. Inclusive of the bounding cysteine and phenylalanine, the CDR3 is 12 residues long. Left in the record is the CDR3 DNA by itself, 36 bases read in frame from the first base. Via the germline V gene, CDR1 is ENHRY and CDR2 SYGVKD. A distance of 8 bases separates the germline ends of V and J, which lose 7 bases and 2 bases respectively.

The source was PBMCs from the stem cell graft donor, collected from the stem cell graft. The receptor comes from a human donor who donated a stem cell graft to a child with acute lymphoblastic leukemia. This sequence uses TRBV10-3 and TRBJ1-2; the D gene is not confidently resolved. The DNA sequence is as follows: TGTGCCATCAAATCACCGAACTATGGCTACACCTTC. Translated, this is CAIKSPNYGYTF.